These T cell receptor beta chains were read from a single sample in a study of PD-1 blockade in classical Hodgkin lymphoma. The data were produced by immunoSEQ multiplex PCR, yet TCRdb's version contains in-frame clones alone and is incomplete. The table records roughly 12,000 clones, roughly 83% of them present only once. The specimen was CD8+ T cells from blood, collected at baseline. These receptors were collected from a human donor with classical Hodgkin lymphoma. Both conserved end residues are part of each CDR3. Each record gives: clone size, D gene, V gene, J gene, CDR3 DNA, CDR3 protein. A D gene is named only where the DNA matches it firmly. Where a row states a size, it is once, few, many or the class of an expanded clone; other rows omit it.

>-|-|TRBV29-1|TRBJ2-5
TGCAGCGTTGAATTAGTTTGGCGTACGGGACAAAGTCAAGAGACCCAGTACTTC
CSVELVWRTGQSQETQYF
>once|-|TRBV11-2|TRBJ2-7
TGTGCCAGCAGCTTAGGATGGGGGGGCGGACCCTACTACGAGCAGTACTTC
CASSLGWGGGPYYEQYF
>once|-|TRBV18|TRBJ2-1
TGTGCCAGCTCATCTTCCTGGAATGAGCAGTTCTTC
CASSSSWNEQFF
>-|TRBD2|TRBV27|TRBJ2-2
TGTGCCAGCAGTCCGTCACAGGGACTAGCGGGGACGAACACCGGGGAGCTGTTTTTT
CASSPSQGLAGTNTGELFF
>-|TRBD1|TRBV4-2|TRBJ1-1
TGTGCCAGCAGCCAGGACAGGGCTGGTCTCCTTGGGAACACTGAAGCTTTCTTT
CASSQDRAGLLGNTEAFF
>once|-|TRBV4-1|TRBJ1-1
TGCGCCAGCAGCCAAGATCCTCCGGGTGCCACTGAAGCTTTCTTT
CASSQDPPGATEAFF
>-|TRBD2|TRBV29-1|TRBJ2-7
TGCAGCGTTGTAGCGGGAGGATACGAGCAGTACTTC
CSVVAGGYEQYF
>-|TRBD2|TRBV15|TRBJ2-5
TGTGCCACCAGCAGAGATAGTCTAGCGGGGCAAGAGACCCAGTACTTC
CATSRDSLAGQETQYF
>-|TRBD1|TRBV6-1|TRBJ1-6
TGTGCCAGCAGTGATCGTATCACAGGGGATTCACCCCTCCACTTT
CASSDRITGDSPLHF
>-|TRBD1|TRBV13|TRBJ2-1
TGTGCCAGCAGCCTACTCCCGGGACAGGGGAACAATGAGCAGTTCTTC
CASSLLPGQGNNEQFF
>-|TRBD1|TRBV19|TRBJ1-2
TGTGCCAGTAGTATAGTAGGTCTGACAGGGGACTATGGCTACACCTTC
CASSIVGLTGDYGYTF
>-|TRBD1|TRBV6-5|TRBJ1-1
TGTGCCAGCAGTTCTACAGGGGGTGGGACTGAAGCTTTCTTT
CASSSTGGGTEAFF
>-|-|TRBV5-4|TRBJ1-2
TGTGCCAGCACGAAATACGGGGGGAATGGCTACACCTTC
CASTKYGGNGYTF
>-|TRBD2|TRBV19|TRBJ2-7
TGTGCCAGTAGTATCGAGGCTAGCGGGGACGGGGGTTACGAGCAGTACTTC
CASSIEASGDGGYEQYF
>once|-|TRBV5-4|TRBJ1-4
TGTGCCACCATAAACACCGAGGACAGCGGACGTGAAAAACTGTTTTTT
CATINTEDSGREKLFF
>few|-|TRBV7-6|TRBJ1-4
TGTGCCAGCAGCCCGCTAGGAGCTAATGAAAAACTGTTTTTT
CASSPLGANEKLFF
>-|TRBD2|TRBV5-1|TRBJ2-1
TGCGCCAGCAGCCCGGAAGGACTAGCGGATGGCGATGAGCAGTTCTTC
CASSPEGLADGDEQFF
>-|TRBD2|TRBV4-2|TRBJ2-3
TGTGCCAGCAGCCAAGAACGACTAGCGGCTAGCACAGATACGCAGTATTTT
CASSQERLAASTDTQYF
>few|-|TRBV10-1|TRBJ1-1
TGCGCCAGCAGTGAGTCCCCAAGGATGAACACTGAAGCTTTCTTT
CASSESPRMNTEAFF
>-|-|TRBV27|TRBJ2-2
TGTGCCAGCAGTTTAGTCGGGAGTAACACCGGGGAGCTGTTTTTT
CASSLVGSNTGELFF
>-|-|TRBV7-9|TRBJ1-3
TGTGCCAGCAGCTTAGCGGACGGATTAGACTCTGGAAACACCATATATTTT
CASSLADGLDSGNTIYF
>-|TRBD2|TRBV13|TRBJ2-1
TGTGCCAGCAGCTTAGGCCCTAGCGGGTCATACAATGAGCAGTTCTTC
CASSLGPSGSYNEQFF
>-|TRBD1|TRBV27|TRBJ2-1
TGTGCCAGCAGTTTATATGGGACAGGGGGGGACAATGAGCAGTTCTTC
CASSLYGTGGDNEQFF
>-|-|TRBV6-5|TRBJ1-1
TGTGCCAGCAGTTACTCTGAGACAGGCAACACTGAAGCTTTCTTT
CASSYSETGNTEAFF
>-|-|TRBV15|TRBJ2-7
TGTGCCACCAGCAGAGATGTCCTGGGGGGTATTACCTACGAGCAGTACTTC
CATSRDVLGGITYEQYF
>-|-|TRBV5-4|TRBJ2-1
TGTGCCAGCAGCGGAGGGGGCAATGAGCAGTTCTTC
CASSGGGNEQFF
>once|-|TRBV7-8|TRBJ1-3
TGTGCCAGCAGTCTCGGGGACTACTCTGGAAACACCATATATTTT
CASSLGDYSGNTIYF
>once|TRBD2|TRBV4-1|TRBJ2-7
TGCGCCAGCAGCCAAGGGGTACTAGCGCACGACGAGCAGTACTTC
CASSQGVLAHDEQYF
>-|-|TRBV7-9|TRBJ1-1
TGTGCCAGCAGCTTAGCGGGGGAGGCGACTGAAGCTTTCTTT
CASSLAGEATEAFF
>-|-|TRBV6-4|TRBJ1-1
TGTGCCAGCAGTGTAGGCATGGGGGTCCGGGGTACTGAAGCTTTCTTT
CASSVGMGVRGTEAFF
>-|TRBD2|TRBV6-5|TRBJ2-3
TGTGCCAGCAGCATAGCGGGAGGGCCCCGAGATACGCAGTATTTT
CASSIAGGPRDTQYF
>-|-|TRBV30|TRBJ1-1
TGTGCCTGGGCCCTAGGGTATACCACTGAAGCTTTCTTT
CAWALGYTTEAFF
>-|-|TRBV7-8|TRBJ2-7
TGTGCCAGCAGCTTAGTTGGGCGCGGCGAGCAGTACTTC
CASSLVGRGEQYF
>-|-|TRBV6-4|TRBJ1-1
TGTGCCAGCAGTGACTCCCCATCGGGGGCGAACACTGAAGCTTTCTTT
CASSDSPSGANTEAFF
>-|-|TRBV28|TRBJ2-2
TGTGCCAGCAGCCCCGGGACCGTCAACACCGGGGAGCTGTTTTTT
CASSPGTVNTGELFF
>-|-|TRBV19|TRBJ1-1
TGTGCCAGTAGTAGGATAGAAACCGGCTGGGACACTGAAGCTTTCTTT
CASSRIETGWDTEAFF
>-|-|TRBV28|TRBJ1-1
TGTGCCAGCAGTTGGGACGGTTACATGAACACTGAAGCTTTCTTT
CASSWDGYMNTEAFF